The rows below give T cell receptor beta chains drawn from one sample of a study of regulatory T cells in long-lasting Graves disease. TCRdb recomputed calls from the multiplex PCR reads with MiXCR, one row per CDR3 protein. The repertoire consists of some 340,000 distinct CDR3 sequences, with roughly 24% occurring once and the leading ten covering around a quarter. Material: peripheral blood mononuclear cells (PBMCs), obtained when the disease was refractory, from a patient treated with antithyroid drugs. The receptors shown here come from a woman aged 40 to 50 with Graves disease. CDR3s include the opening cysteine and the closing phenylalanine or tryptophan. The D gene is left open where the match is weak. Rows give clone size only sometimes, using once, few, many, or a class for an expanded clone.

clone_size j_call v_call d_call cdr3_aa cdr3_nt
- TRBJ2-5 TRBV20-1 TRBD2 CSAQGLAFEETQYF TGCAGTGCCCAAGGACTAGCTTTTGAAGAGACCCAGTACTTC
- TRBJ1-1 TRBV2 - CASSAGRGGAEAFF TGTGCCAGCAGTGCAGGGAGGGGAGGAGCTGAAGCTTTCTTT
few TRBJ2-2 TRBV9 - CASNLAAGTGELFF TGTGCCAGCAACTTAGCAGCTGGCACCGGGGAGCTGTTTTTT
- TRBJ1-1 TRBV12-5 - CASGLSDSLNTEAFF TGTGCTAGTGGTTTGTCGGACAGCCTGAACACTGAAGCTTTCTTT
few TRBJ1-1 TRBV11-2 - CASSLSLMDTEAFF TGTGCCAGCAGCTTGAGCCTGATGGACACTGAAGCTTTCTTT
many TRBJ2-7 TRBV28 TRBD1 CASLTGGIYEQYF TGTGCCAGCTTGACAGGGGGCATCTACGAGCAGTACTTC
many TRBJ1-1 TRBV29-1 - CSVEAERNKNTEAFF TGCAGCGTTGAAGCTGAACGGAATAAGAACACTGAAGCTTTCTTT
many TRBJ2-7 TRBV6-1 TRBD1 CASRFAPGQGHEQYF TGTGCCAGCAGATTCGCTCCGGGACAGGGACACGAGCAGTACTTC
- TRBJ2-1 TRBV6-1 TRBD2 CASRGLAGSYNEQFF TGTGCCAGCAGAGGACTAGCCGGCTCCTACAATGAGCAGTTCTTC
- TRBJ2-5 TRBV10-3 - CATRPDRPGGTQYF TGTGCCACACGACCCGACAGGCCCGGAGGGACCCAGTACTTC
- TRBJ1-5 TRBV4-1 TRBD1 CASSRQGGNQPQHF TGCGCCAGCAGCCGACAGGGCGGGAATCAGCCCCAGCATTTT
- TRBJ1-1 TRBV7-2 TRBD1 CASSLRTGGSNTEAFF TGTGCCAGCAGCCTACGGACAGGAGGTTCGAACACTGAAGCTTTCTTT
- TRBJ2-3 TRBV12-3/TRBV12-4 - CASSFGGVEDTQYF TGTGCCAGCAGTTTTGGGGGAGTGGAAGATACGCAGTATTTT
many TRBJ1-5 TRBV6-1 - CASRTVYQPQHF TGTGCCAGCAGGACCGTTTATCAGCCCCAGCATTTT
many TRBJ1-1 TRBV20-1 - CSAPNGVNTEAFF TGCAGCGCCCCGAATGGGGTGAACACTGAAGCTTTCTTT
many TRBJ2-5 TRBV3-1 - CASSQAGLSSQF TGTGCCAGCAGCCAAGCCGGACTATCTTCGCAATTC
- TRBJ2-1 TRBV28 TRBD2 CASSSMSGGSSYNEQFF TGTGCCAGCAGTTCCATGTCGGGAGGGAGCTCCTACAATGAGCAGTTCTTC
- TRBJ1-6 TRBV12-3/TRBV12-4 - CASRTAGLTYNSPLHF TGTGCCAGCAGGACGGCAGGGCTAACCTATAATTCACCCCTCCACTTT
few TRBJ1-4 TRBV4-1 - CASSRLQGIREKLFF TGCGCCAGCAGCAGGTTGCAGGGGATTCGTGAAAAACTGTTTTTT
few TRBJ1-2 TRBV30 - CAWTTGMDGYTF TGTGCCTGGACTACAGGGATGGATGGCTACACCTTC
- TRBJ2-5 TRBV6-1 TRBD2 CASSRPSSGGAEETQYF TGTGCCAGCAGCAGACCTTCTAGCGGGGGGGCGGAAGAGACCCAGTACTTC
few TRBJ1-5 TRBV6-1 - CASERDPGTSQPQHF TGTGCCAGCGAGAGGGACCCAGGGACTAGTCAGCCCCAGCATTTT
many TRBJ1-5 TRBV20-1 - CSAPVLDQPQHF TGCAGTGCTCCAGTGTTGGATCAGCCCCAGCATTTT
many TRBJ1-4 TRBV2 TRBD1 CASRRTPGQGFVALGLFF TGTGCCAGCAGACGGACCCCGGGACAGGGATTCGTGGCCCTTGGGTTGTTTTTT
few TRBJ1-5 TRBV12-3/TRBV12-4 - CASSLKRDIGNQPQHF TGTGCCAGCAGTTTGAAAAGGGACATTGGAAATCAGCCCCAGCATTTT
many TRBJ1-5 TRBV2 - CASSEVFKNQPQHF TGTGCCAGCAGTGAAGTGTTTAAGAATCAGCCCCAGCATTTT
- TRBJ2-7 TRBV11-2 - CASSSILGQKQTYGQYF TGTGCCAGCAGCTCCATCCTAGGACAGAAACAAACCTACGGGCAGTACTTC
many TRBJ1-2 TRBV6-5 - CASSSGLTDGYTF TGTGCCAGCAGTTCGGGTCTAACGGATGGCTACACCTTC
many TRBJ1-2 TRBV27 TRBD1 CASSLLQGADGYTF TGTGCCAGCAGTCTATTACAGGGGGCGGATGGCTACACCTTC
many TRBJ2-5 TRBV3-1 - CASSNPHPQETQYF TGTGCCAGCAGCAACCCCCACCCCCAAGAGACCCAGTACTTC
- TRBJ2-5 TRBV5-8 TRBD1 CASSSKYGTASQETQYF TGTGCCAGCAGCTCAAAATACGGGACAGCTTCACAAGAGACCCAGTACTTC
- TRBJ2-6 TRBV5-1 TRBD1 CASSLSRGSGANVLTF TGCGCCAGCAGCCTGTCCAGGGGGTCTGGGGCCAACGTCCTGACTTTC
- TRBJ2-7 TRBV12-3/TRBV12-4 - CASSPGINRAEYF TGTGCCAGCAGTCCTGGTATTAACAGGGCGGAGTACTTC
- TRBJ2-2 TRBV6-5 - CAGSYQIFTGELFF TGTGCCGGCAGTTATCAAATTTTCACCGGGGAGCTGTTTTTT
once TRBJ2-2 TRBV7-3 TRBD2 CASSFGSGRLAGELFF TGTGCCAGCAGCTTTGGGAGCGGGAGATTGGCCGGGGAGCTGTTTTTT
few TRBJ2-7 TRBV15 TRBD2 CATSRGPSGPHYF TGTGCCACCAGCAGAGGGCCTAGCGGGCCGCATTACTTC